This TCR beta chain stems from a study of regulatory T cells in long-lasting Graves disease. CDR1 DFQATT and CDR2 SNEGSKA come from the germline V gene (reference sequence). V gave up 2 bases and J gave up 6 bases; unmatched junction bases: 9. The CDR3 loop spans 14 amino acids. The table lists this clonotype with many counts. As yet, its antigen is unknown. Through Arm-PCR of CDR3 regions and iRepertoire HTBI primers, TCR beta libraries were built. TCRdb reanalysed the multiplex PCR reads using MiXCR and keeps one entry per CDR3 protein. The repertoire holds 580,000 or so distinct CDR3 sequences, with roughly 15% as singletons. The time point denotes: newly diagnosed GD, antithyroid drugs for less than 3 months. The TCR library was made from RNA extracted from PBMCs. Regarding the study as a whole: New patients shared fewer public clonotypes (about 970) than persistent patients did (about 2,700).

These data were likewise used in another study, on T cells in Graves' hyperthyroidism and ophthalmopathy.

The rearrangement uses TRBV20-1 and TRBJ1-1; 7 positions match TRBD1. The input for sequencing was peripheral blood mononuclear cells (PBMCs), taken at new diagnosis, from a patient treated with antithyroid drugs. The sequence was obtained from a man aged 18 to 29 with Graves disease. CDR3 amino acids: CSARPIDRDAEAFF. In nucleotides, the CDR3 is TGCAGTGCTAGACCCATAGACAGGGACGCTGAAGCTTTCTTT.